This T cell receptor (beta chain) appears in the sequencing data of a study of brain T cells in children with intractable seizures. The length of the CDR3 is 16 residues. Germline values: CDR1 LNHDA, CDR2 SQIVND (reference sequence). The ends were cut back, 5 bases at V and 6 bases at J, with 20 bases in the middle. The sequenced cases were selected for having the highest brain T cell transcript signatures. Data came from immunoSEQ multiplex PCR; TCRdb stores just in-frame clones and leaves some out. The sample contains approximately 77,000 clones, about 93% of which appear only once. The sequence was obtained from a boy under two years old with tuberous sclerosis and intractable seizures. This material consisted of peripheral blood, taken at surgery. The gene calls are TRBV19 and TRBJ1-5; D is perhaps TRBD1 (5 bases). CDR3 nucleotide sequence: TGTGCCAGTAGTTTCCTCAGAGGGGCTAGGGGTCAGCCCCAGCATTTT. Translation: CASSFLRGARGQPQHF.